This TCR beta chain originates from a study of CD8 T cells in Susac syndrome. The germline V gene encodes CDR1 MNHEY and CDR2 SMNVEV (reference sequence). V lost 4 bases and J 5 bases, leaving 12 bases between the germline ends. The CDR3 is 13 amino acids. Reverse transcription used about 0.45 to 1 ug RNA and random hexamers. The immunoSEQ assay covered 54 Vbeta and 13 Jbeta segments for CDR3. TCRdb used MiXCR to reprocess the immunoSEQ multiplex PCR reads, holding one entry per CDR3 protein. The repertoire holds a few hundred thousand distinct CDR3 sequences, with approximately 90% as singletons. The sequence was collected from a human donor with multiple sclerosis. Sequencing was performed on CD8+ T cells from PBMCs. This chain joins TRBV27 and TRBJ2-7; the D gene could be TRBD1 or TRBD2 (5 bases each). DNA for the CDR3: TGTGCCAGCAGTTCGGGGCCACATCACGAGCAGTACTTC. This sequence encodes CASSSGPHHEQYF.